This T cell receptor beta chain originates from a study of control samples from healthy donors and cancer patients. Deletions cut 5 bases from V and 3 bases from J, with 10 bases between. The CDR3 extends over 13 amino acids. The germline CDR1 and CDR2 sequences are SGHAT and FQNNGV. Produced via immunoSEQ multiplex PCR; TCRdb's table is partial and in-frame only. This sample has about 86,000 clones, with roughly 93% found just once. This sequence joins TRBV11-2 and TRBJ1-1, with D perhaps TRBD1 (6 bases). Source material: blood. The sequence was collected from a woman in her twenties or thirties in good health. DNA of the CDR3: TGTGCCAGCAGCACAGGACAGTACACTGAAGCTTTCTTT. It encodes CASSTGQYTEAFF.